The source of this T cell receptor (beta chain) is a study of blood T cell repertoires in COVID-19. Only in-frame clones appear in the TCRdb table, and some are missing; sequencing was by immunoSEQ multiplex PCR. The data hold 110,000 to 150,000 clones, with about 86% observed a single time. The CDR3 is made up of 14 amino acids. V lost 0 bases, J lost 5 bases, and 11 bases lay in between. Germline-derived CDR1 and CDR2 are SGHDT and YYEEEE. Participants had their cohort set by participant-reported clinical history. Recovered participants had two consecutive negative NP/OP PCR tests, healthcare professional clearance, or symptom resolution.

This clonotype originated in a man aged 50 or older who had recovered from COVID-19. Sequencing was performed on PBMCs or T cells enriched from blood (not recorded which). The V call is TRBV5-6, the J call TRBJ2-5, with D perhaps matching TRBD2 (6 bases). CDR3 in amino acids: CASSLGQSGETQYF. The CDR3 region has the DNA TGTGCCAGCAGCTTGGGACAGAGCGGGGAGACCCAGTACTTC.